A selection of T cell receptor beta chains follows, all from one sample in a study of neurological immune-mediated disorders. TCRdb recomputed calls from the 5' RACE reads with MiXCR, one row per CDR3 protein. The sample has fewer than 35,000 distinct CDR3 sequences, 10% to 15% seen once. The sample was PBMCs. The receptors were gathered from a woman aged 40 to 55 in good health. CDR3s include the opening cysteine and the closing phenylalanine or tryptophan. The D gene is left open where the match is weak. The size field is filled for only some rows; it gives once, few, many or a size class.

J gene	V gene	clone size	D gene	CDR3 DNA	CDR3 protein
TRBJ1-3	TRBV7-9	many	NA	TGTGCCAGCACCTGGGCCTCCGGAAACACCATATATTTT	CASTWASGNTIYF
TRBJ2-7	TRBV5-1	many	NA	TGCGCCAGCAGCTTGGACTGGGCCGCCGACGAGCAGTACTTC	CASSLDWAADEQYF
TRBJ1-2	TRBV20-1	many	NA	TGCAGTGGTGGGCAGGGCCAGGGGGGCTACACCTTC	CSGGQGQGGYTF
TRBJ1-3	TRBV4-1	many	NA	TGCGCCAGCAGCCAAGTAGCTGACACCATATATTTT	CASSQVADTIYF
TRBJ1-2	TRBV7-2	many	TRBD1	TGTGCCAGCAGCGATCCAGGGGGGATCTATGGCTACACCTTC	CASSDPGGIYGYTF
TRBJ2-2	TRBV5-6	many	NA	TGTGCCAGCAGCTTCGGTTGGTACGGGGAGCTGTTTTTT	CASSFGWYGELFF
TRBJ2-3	TRBV6-2/TRBV6-3	NA	TRBD1	TGTGCCAGCAGTTATCCACCGGGACAGATGATCACAGATACGCAGTATTTT	CASSYPPGQMITDTQYF
TRBJ2-3	TRBV7-9	NA	NA	TGTGCCAGCAGCCCACCGGGCGTGGGGTCCACAGATACGCAGTATTTT	CASSPPGVGSTDTQYF
TRBJ2-2	TRBV5-1	many	NA	TGCGCCAGCAGCTTGGATCTCACGAACACCGGGGAGCTGTTTTTT	CASSLDLTNTGELFF
TRBJ2-3	TRBV29-1	many	NA	TGCAGCGTTGAGAGTTTCACAGATACGCAGTATTTT	CSVESFTDTQYF
TRBJ2-1	TRBV7-2	many	TRBD2	TGTGCCAGCAGTTCTAGCGGGAGGCCGTACAATGAGCAGTTCTTC	CASSSSGRPYNEQFF
TRBJ2-3	TRBV7-2	many	TRBD2	TGTGCCAGCAGCGCCTGGGGGGGGGATACGCAGTATTTT	CASSAWGGDTQYF
TRBJ2-5	TRBV20-1	many	NA	TGCAGTGCTAGTCCTAGGAGGGTCCCTCAAGAGACCCAGTACTTC	CSASPRRVPQETQYF
TRBJ2-2	TRBV7-2	many	TRBD1	TGTGCCAGCAGCTTAGGGACAGGCACCGGGGAGCTGTTTTTT	CASSLGTGTGELFF
TRBJ2-7	TRBV18	NA	NA	TGTGCCAGCTCACCCGTAGCGGATCCCTCCTACGAGCAGTACTTC	CASSPVADPSYEQYF
TRBJ2-5	TRBV29-1	many	NA	TGCAGCGTTGCCGGAACTAGTCCCCTCGAAGAGACCCAGTACTTC	CSVAGTSPLEETQYF